The rows below give T cell receptor beta chains drawn from one sample of a study of T cell repertoires in cytomegalovirus infection. TCRdb used MiXCR to reprocess the reads, holding one entry per CDR3 protein. The sample yields 700,000 to 900,000 distinct CDR3 sequences, 25% to 35% seen once. The antigens for these receptors are not known. The sample consisted of cultured CD8+ T cells from PBMCs, taken from culture after CMV antigen stimulation. All receptors come from a human donor in good health (CMV status not recorded). Some clones in this sample may be carry-over from other donors' samples. Both conserved end residues are part of each CDR3. D genes are given only for firm matches.

J gene | D gene | V gene | CDR3 protein
TRBJ1-1 | TRBD1 | TRBV15 | CATSRDGTAEAFF
TRBJ2-1 | TRBD2 | TRBV11-2 | CASSLDIGGYNEQFF
TRBJ1-1 | . | TRBV7-8 | CASSSLGEAFF
TRBJ2-2 | TRBD1 | TRBV11-2 | CASSTTTGTGAPGELFF
TRBJ1-1 | . | TRBV4-1 | CASSQGSVNTEAFF
TRBJ2-6 | . | TRBV27 | CASSPFIASGANVLTF
TRBJ1-4 | . | TRBV12-5 | CASGLITGTKSNEKLFF
TRBJ2-3 | . | TRBV20-1 | CSARGRAPLGDTQYF
TRBJ2-5 | . | TRBV7-9 | CASSSLAAAVETQYF
TRBJ2-5 | . | TRBV11-2 | CASTAGQETQYF
TRBJ1-3 | . | TRBV4-3 | CASSQDSRSWPNTIYF
TRBJ1-5 | . | TRBV5-1 | CASSPWPRDDSNQPQHF
TRBJ1-4 | . | TRBV6-1 | CASANPGEGNEKLFF
TRBJ2-5 | . | TRBV28 | CASSSRVVEETQYF
TRBJ1-5 | . | TRBV12-3/TRBV12-4 | CASTLLGQPQHF
TRBJ2-3 | . | TRBV12-3/TRBV12-4 | CASSQVGVTDTQYF
TRBJ1-5 | . | TRBV20-1 | CSARDLTGRSNQPQHF
TRBJ2-1 | TRBD2 | TRBV27 | CASSPSILGLADNEQFF
TRBJ2-1 | . | TRBV4-1 | CASSRAGKYNEQFF
TRBJ2-3 | TRBD1 | TRBV7-6 | CASRPTGVLPPDTQYF
TRBJ2-2 | . | TRBV7-2 | CASSPYRVTSRKNGELFF
TRBJ2-2 | . | TRBV4-2 | CASSQDTVGGELFF
TRBJ1-2 | . | TRBV20-1 | CSAREVGYTF
TRBJ2-4 | TRBD2 | TRBV20-1 | CSAAGGHQFRDIQYF
TRBJ1-1 | . | TRBV6-1 | CASRWDTEAFF
TRBJ2-5 | . | TRBV6-6 | CASSSALGLGKETQYF
TRBJ1-5 | TRBD1 | TRBV19 | CASSSGDSYQPQHF
TRBJ2-1 | . | TRBV10-3 | CAIFSGDNEQFF
TRBJ1-4 | . | TRBV7-6 | CASSLEARIATNVKLFF
TRBJ2-6 | . | TRBV9 | CASSVARGEGGANVLTF
TRBJ2-2 | . | TRBV6-2/TRBV6-3 | CASSYQGLNTGELFF